These 20 T cell receptor beta chains came from one sample sequenced in a study of blood T cell repertoires in COVID-19. Produced via immunoSEQ multiplex PCR; TCRdb's table is partial and in-frame only. The repertoire includes a few hundred thousand clones, over 75% of them detected once, and about 10% sits in the top ten. The sample comprised PBMCs or T cells enriched from blood (not recorded which). The source is a woman between 18 and 30 years old who had recovered from COVID-19.

About this clone itself: Other nucleotide sequences in the sample specify the same CDR3. The chain combines TRBV19 with TRBJ1-1; maybe TRBD1 (6 bases). Trimming removed 5 bases at V and 0 bases at J, with 7 bases between. The CDR3 has 13 amino acids. Germline CDR1 is LNHDA and CDR2 is SQIVND (reference sequence). The CDR3 DNA reads TGTGCCAGTAGTCAGGGGTTGAACACTGAAGCTTTCTTT. Amino acid sequence: CASSQGLNTEAFF.

The chain employs TRBV27 and TRBJ1-1, with 8 bases identical to TRBD1. Trimming removed 6 bases from V and 4 bases from J; junction bases left unmatched: 7. This CDR3 is 14 amino acids long. CDR1 is MNHEY, CDR2 SMNVEV, per germline (reference sequence). The CDR3 coding sequence is TGTGCCAGCAGCAAAGACAGGGGCGGCACTGAAGCTTTCTTT. Translating it yields CASSKDRGGTEAFF.

With regard to this clone: Its ends do not fully match the called genes, so a read error is possible. The chain recombines TRBV7-2 with TRBJ2-5; 9 bases line up with TRBD2. The CDR3 loop spans 16 amino acids. CDR1 is SGHTA and CDR2 is FQGNSA in the germline V gene. The CDR3 DNA is TGTGCCAGCAGCATAGCTAGCGGGGAAGGGCAAGAGACCCAGTACTTC. Translating it yields CASSIASGEGQETQYF.

V is TRBV19 and J is TRBJ1-5; maybe TRBD1 (5 bases). V was cut by 7 bases and J by 7 bases, with 17 bases left in between. This CDR3 is built from 14 residues. Per the germline V gene, CDR1 is LNHDA and CDR2 is SQIVND (reference sequence). This chain's CDR3 is CASTITGGTQPQHF. The CDR3 coding sequence is TGTGCCAGTACCATAACGGGGGGTACCCAGCCCCAGCATTTT.

J is TRBJ2-5 and V is TRBV24-1; perhaps TRBD1 as D (6 bases). This CDR3 has 15 amino acids. Per the germline V gene, CDR1 is KGHDR and CDR2 is SFDVKD. Trimming took off 5 bases at V and 1 base at J, with 13 bases between the two ends. CDR3 sequence: CATSGTTGPQETQYF. CDR3 nucleotides: TGTGCCACCAGTGGCACCACAGGGCCCCAAGAGACCCAGTACTTC.

This clone has only one observation. The rearrangement uses TRBV18 and TRBJ2-5; D perhaps matches TRBD2 (6 bases). Germline V gene sequence: CDR1 KGHSH, CDR2 LQKENI. CDR3 length: 13 residues. Deletions cut 3 bases from V and 3 bases from J, with 8 bases between. In DNA form, the CDR3 reads TGTGCCAGCTCACCGGGGGAGGAAGAGACCCAGTACTTC. Translating gives CASSPGEEETQYF.

This clone showed up just once. The rearrangement joins TRBV5-1 to TRBJ1-1; no firm D call. The CDR3 loop spans 13 amino acids. The germline V gene encodes CDR1 SGHRS and CDR2 YFSETQ. Trimming took off 5 bases at V and 3 bases at J, with 11 bases between the two ends. The CDR3 is CASRRVEDTEAFF. The CDR3 DNA reads as TGCGCCAGCAGGCGGGTTGAGGACACTGAAGCTTTCTTT. Full variable domain (outside the CDR3, taken from reference TRBV5-1 and TRBJ1-1): KAGVTQTPRYLIKTRGQQVTLSCSPISGHRSVSWYQQTPGQGLQFLFEYFSETQRNKGNFPGRFSGRQFSNSRSEMNVSTLELGDSALYLCASRRVEDTEAFFGQGTRLTVV.

The chain is built from TRBV7-8 and TRBJ1-6; a weak D match, TRBD1 (5 bases). Germline V gene sequence: CDR1 SGHVS, CDR2 FQNEAQ. The CDR3 has 16 residues. V lost 2 bases to trimming and J lost 7 bases, with 15 bases between them. The CDR3 sequence: CASSLREAGGNSPLHF. CDR3 in DNA: TGTGCCAGCAGCTTACGGGAGGCGGGGGGGAATTCACCCCTCCACTTT.

V gene TRBV7-2 combines with J gene TRBJ1-3, with a tentative D call TRBD1 (6 bases). Germline lookup yields CDR1 SGHTA and CDR2 FQGNSA. This CDR3 has 15 residues. Trimming pared 5 bases from V and 7 bases from J, leaving 18 bases between. The CDR3 nucleotides read TGTGCCAGCAGCCGGAGTAGGGGGGGAAGCAACACCATATATTTT. Its translation is CASSRSRGGSNTIYF.

This chain uses TRBV6-2 or TRBV6-3 with TRBJ2-1; 12 nucleotides line up with TRBD2. The CDR3 length is 15 residues. J lost 4 bases, V lost 6 bases, and 4 bases had no gene match. Germline V gene lookup returns CDR1 MNHEY and CDR2 SVGEGT. DNA of the CDR3: TGTGCCAGCAGCTCTAGCGGGGGGGCTTACAATGAGCAGTTCTTC. Protein sequence: CASSSSGGAYNEQFF.

V is TRBV10-3 and J is TRBJ1-2, with 9 bases fitting TRBD1. This CDR3 comprises 15 residues. V gave up 6 bases and J gave up 5 bases; unmatched junction bases: 10. Germline-derived CDR1 and CDR2 are ENHRY and SYGVKD. The CDR3 sequence is CAISTTADRGYGYTF. CDR3 bases: TGTGCCATCAGCACCACCGCCGACAGGGGGTATGGCTACACCTTC.

The V call is TRBV4-2, the J call TRBJ1-4; 9 bases are a match to TRBD1. Germline loops: CDR1 LGHNA, CDR2 YNFKEQ. This CDR3 has 17 residues. The V gene end was trimmed by 0 bases and the J gene end by 8 bases; junction bases not matched to a gene: 10. CDR3 residues: CASSQDIPGTGNEKLFF. The CDR3 region has the DNA TGTGCCAGCAGCCAAGATATTCCCGGGACAGGGAACGAAAAACTGTTTTTT.

The V and J genes are TRBV27 and TRBJ2-3; possibly TRBD1 for D (6 bases). The CDR3 is made up of 15 amino acids. The germline CDR1 and CDR2 sequences are MNHEY and SMNVEV (reference sequence). V dropped 5 bases and J dropped 4 bases, with 16 bases sitting between them. Here the CDR3 DNA reads TGTGCCAGCAGTGAACAGGGACCCGGGTCAGATACGCAGTATTTT. It yields the protein CASSEQGPGSDTQYF.

V is TRBV18 and J is TRBJ1-2, with D perhaps TRBD1 (5 bases). This CDR3 region has 14 residues. The germline gives CDR1 KGHSH, CDR2 LQKENI. V was shortened by 2 bases and J by 2 bases, with 9 bases between the two germline ends. In nucleotides, the CDR3 is TGTGCCAGCTCACCAGTCAGGGAAAACTATGGCTACACCTTC. Translated: CASSPVRENYGYTF. Looking up the rest from reference TRBV18 and TRBJ1-2 gives the full variable domain: NAGVMQNPRHLVRRRGQEARLRCSPMKGHSHVYWYRQLPEEGLKFMVYLQKENIIDESGMPKERFSAEFPKEGPSILRIQQVVRGDSAAYFCASSPVRENYGYTFGSGTRLTVV.

This clone was observed a single time. The rearrangement links TRBV5-4 to TRBJ1-1, with 7 nucleotides matching TRBD1. This CDR3 is 15 amino acids long. The junction had 5 bases not matched to a gene; V was cut back by 3 bases and J by 0 bases. The V gene's germline CDR1 is SGHNT and CDR2 YYREEE (reference sequence). CDR3 DNA sequence: TGTGCCAGCAGCTCCGCGGGACAGATGAACACTGAAGCTTTCTTT. This codes for CASSSAGQMNTEAFF.

This clone was observed a single time. V gene TRBV11-1 combines with J gene TRBJ2-2; 8 bases map to TRBD1. The J segment lost 0 bases and the V segment lost 4 bases, leaving 4 bases of the junction unmatched. Germline CDR1 SGHAT, CDR2 FQDESV (reference sequence). The CDR3 is 16 residues long. Here the CDR3 reads CASSSLQGANTGELFF. The CDR3 DNA sequence: TGTGCCAGCAGCTCCTTACAGGGGGCGAACACCGGGGAGCTGTTTTTT.

The V and J genes are TRBV20-1 and TRBJ2-1; no definite D call. The CDR3 sequence is 11 residues long. The germline CDR1 and CDR2 sequences are DFQATT and SNEGSKA (reference sequence). The V end was cut by 3 bases, the J end by 4 bases, with 4 bases between. This CDR3 is CSARSYNEQFF. The DNA of the CDR3 is TGCAGTGCTAGGAGTTACAATGAGCAGTTCTTC.

J is TRBJ2-7 and V is TRBV3-1 (or the pseudogene TRBV3-2); a weak D match, TRBD2 (5 bases). Germline V gives CDR1 LGHDT, CDR2 YNNKEL (reference sequence). V lost 4 bases and J lost 0, with 13 bases in between. The CDR3 totals 15 residues. The CDR3 coding sequence is TGTGCCAGCAGCCCCGGACTTTCCAGCTCCTACGAGCAGTACTTC. It yields the protein CASSPGLSSSYEQYF.

The gene calls are TRBV30 and TRBJ2-7; D might be TRBD1 (5 bases). V lost 0 bases and J 5 bases, leaving 11 bases between the germline ends. The CDR3 covers 13 residues. CDR1 and CDR2 from the germline V gene are GTSNPN and SVGIG (reference sequence). The CDR3 here is CAWSVSQGDEQYF. DNA of the CDR3: TGTGCCTGGAGTGTAAGTCAGGGCGACGAGCAGTACTTC.

CDR3 bases: TGTGCCAGTAAGAGTTTAGGGAGGGTGAATACCGGGGAGCTGTTTTTT. Protein product: CASKSLGRVNTGELFF. The chain has TRBV19 and TRBJ2-2; 7 nucleotides match TRBD2. Germline-derived CDR1 and CDR2 are LNHDA and SQIVND (reference sequence). The junction had 13 bases not matched to a gene; V was cut back by 7 bases and J by 5 bases. This CDR3 is built from 16 residues.